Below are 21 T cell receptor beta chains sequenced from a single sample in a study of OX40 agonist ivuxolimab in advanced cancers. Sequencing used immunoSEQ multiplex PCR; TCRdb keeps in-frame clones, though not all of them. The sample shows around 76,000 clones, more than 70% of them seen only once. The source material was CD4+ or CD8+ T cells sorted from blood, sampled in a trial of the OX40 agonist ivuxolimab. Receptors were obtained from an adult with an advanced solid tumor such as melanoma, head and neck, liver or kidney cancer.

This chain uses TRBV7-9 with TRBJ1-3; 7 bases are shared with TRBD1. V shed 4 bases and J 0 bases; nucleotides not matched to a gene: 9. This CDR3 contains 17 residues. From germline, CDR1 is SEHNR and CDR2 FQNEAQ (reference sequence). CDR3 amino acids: CASSSRGTVRSGNTIYF. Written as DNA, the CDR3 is TGTGCCAGCAGCTCCAGGGGGACAGTACGCTCTGGAAACACCATATATTTT. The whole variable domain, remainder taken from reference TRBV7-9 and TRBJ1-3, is DTGVSQNPRHKITKRGQNVTFRCDPISEHNRLYWYRQTLGQGPEFLTYFQNEAQLEKSRLLSDRFSAERPKGSFSTLEIQRTEQGDSAMYLCASSSRGTVRSGNTIYFGEGSWLTVV.

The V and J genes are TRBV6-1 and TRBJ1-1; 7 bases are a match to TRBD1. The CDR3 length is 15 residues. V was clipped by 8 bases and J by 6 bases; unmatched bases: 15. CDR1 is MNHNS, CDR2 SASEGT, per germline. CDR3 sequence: CASSGNHDRDAEAFF. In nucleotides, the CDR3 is TGTGCCAGCTCCGGAAACCACGACAGGGACGCTGAAGCTTTCTTT.

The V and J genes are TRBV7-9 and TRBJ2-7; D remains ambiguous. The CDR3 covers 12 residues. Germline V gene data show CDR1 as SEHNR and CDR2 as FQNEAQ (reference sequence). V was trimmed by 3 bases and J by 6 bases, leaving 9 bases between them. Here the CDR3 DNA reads TGTGCCAGCAGCTTGGATAAGGGCGAGCAGTACTTC. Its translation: CASSLDKGEQYF. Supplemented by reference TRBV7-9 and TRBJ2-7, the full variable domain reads DTGVSQNPRHKITKRGQNVTFRCDPISEHNRLYWYRQTLGQGPEFLTYFQNEAQLEKSRLLSDRFSAERPKGSFSTLEIQRTEQGDSAMYLCASSLDKGEQYFGPGTRLTVT.

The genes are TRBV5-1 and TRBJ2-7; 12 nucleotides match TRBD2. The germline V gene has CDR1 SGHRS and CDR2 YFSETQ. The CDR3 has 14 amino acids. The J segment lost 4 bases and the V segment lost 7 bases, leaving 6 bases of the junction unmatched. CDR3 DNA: TGCGCCAGCTCGACTAGCGGGAGAGGGTACGAGCAGTACTTC. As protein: CASSTSGRGYEQYF.

The DNA for the CDR3 is TGTGCCAGCTCACCACGACGGACAGGGACTGACGAGCAGTACTTC. This codes for CASSPRRTGTDEQYF. V and J are TRBV18 and TRBJ2-7; 8 nucleotides align to TRBD1. Germline V gives CDR1 KGHSH, CDR2 LQKENI. This CDR3 has 15 residues. V trimming: 1 base; J trimming: 5 bases; junction bases outside the gene matches: 7.

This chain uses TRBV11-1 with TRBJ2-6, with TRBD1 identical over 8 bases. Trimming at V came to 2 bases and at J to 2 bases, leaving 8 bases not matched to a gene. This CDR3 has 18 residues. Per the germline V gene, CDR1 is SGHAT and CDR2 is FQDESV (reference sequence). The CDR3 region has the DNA TGTGCCAGCAGCTTAACGTGGCAGGGGGCAACTGGGGCCAACGTCCTGACTTTC. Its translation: CASSLTWQGATGANVLTF.

The CDR3 region has the DNA TGTGCCATCAGTCAGGGTGTCTCATATAATTCACCCCTCCACTTT. The encoded protein is CAISQGVSYNSPLHF. The J gene is TRBJ1-6, the V gene TRBV10-3; perhaps TRBD1 as D (5 bases). CDR3 length: 15 residues. Trimming left V 5 bases short and J 4 bases short, with 12 bases between. Germline values: CDR1 ENHRY, CDR2 SYGVKD.

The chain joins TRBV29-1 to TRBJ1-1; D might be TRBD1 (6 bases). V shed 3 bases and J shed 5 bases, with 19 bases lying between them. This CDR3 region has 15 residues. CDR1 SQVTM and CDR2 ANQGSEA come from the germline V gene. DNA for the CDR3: TGCAGCGTTGATGGCAGGGGAGGGGTAGGTACTGAAGCTTTCTTT. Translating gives CSVDGRGGVGTEAFF.

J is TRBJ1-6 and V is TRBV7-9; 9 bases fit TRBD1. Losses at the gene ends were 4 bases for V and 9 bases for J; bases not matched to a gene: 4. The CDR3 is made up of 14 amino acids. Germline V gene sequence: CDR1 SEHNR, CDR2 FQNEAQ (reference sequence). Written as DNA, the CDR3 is TGTGCCAGCAGCTCCGGGACAGGGCTTTCACCCCTCCACTTT. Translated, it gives CASSSGTGLSPLHF.

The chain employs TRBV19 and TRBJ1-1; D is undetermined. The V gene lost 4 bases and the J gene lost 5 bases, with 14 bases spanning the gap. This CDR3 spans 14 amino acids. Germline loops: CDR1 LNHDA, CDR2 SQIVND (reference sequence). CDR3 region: CASSNQASWTEAFF. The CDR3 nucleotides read TGTGCCAGTAGTAACCAGGCCTCTTGGACTGAAGCTTTCTTT.

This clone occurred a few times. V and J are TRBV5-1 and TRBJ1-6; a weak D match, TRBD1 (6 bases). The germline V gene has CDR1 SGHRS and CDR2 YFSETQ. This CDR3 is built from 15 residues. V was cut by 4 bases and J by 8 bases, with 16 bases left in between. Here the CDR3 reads CASSQAGQRYSPLHF. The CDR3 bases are TGCGCCAGCAGCCAGGCCGGACAGCGCTATTCACCCCTCCACTTT.

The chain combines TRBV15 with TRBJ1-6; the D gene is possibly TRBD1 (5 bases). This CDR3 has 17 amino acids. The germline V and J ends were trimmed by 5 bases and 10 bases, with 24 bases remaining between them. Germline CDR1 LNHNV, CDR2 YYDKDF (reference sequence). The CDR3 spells CATSANKDGGFWSPLHF. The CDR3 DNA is TGTGCCACCAGCGCAAATAAGGACGGGGGATTTTGGTCACCCCTCCACTTT.

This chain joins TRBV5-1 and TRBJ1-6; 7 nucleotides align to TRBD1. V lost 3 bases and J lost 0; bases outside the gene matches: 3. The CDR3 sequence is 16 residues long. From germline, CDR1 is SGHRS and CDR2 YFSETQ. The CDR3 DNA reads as TGCGCCAGCAGCTCACAGGGGAGCTCCTATAATTCACCCCTCCACTTT. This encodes CASSSQGSSYNSPLHF.

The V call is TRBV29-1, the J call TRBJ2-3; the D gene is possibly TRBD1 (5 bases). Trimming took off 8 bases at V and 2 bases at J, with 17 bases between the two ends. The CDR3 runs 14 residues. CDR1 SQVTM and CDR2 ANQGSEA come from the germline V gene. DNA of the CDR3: TGCAGCATGGATTCGGGCAGGGTCACAGATACGCAGTATTTT. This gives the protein CSMDSGRVTDTQYF.

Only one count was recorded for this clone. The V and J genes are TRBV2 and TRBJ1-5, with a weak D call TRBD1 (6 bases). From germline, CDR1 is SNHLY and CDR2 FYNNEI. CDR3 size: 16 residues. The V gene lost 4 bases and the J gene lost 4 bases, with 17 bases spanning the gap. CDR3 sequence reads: CASSGGGGAGNQPQHF. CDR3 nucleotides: TGTGCCAGCAGTGGGGGAGGGGGGGCTGGAAATCAGCCCCAGCATTTT.

In nucleotides, the CDR3 is TGTGCCAGCAGCTTAGAAAACACAGATACGCAGTATTTT. Amino acids: CASSLENTDTQYF. The chain links TRBV7-2 to TRBJ2-3; D ambiguous. Germline V lookup: CDR1 SGHTA, CDR2 FQGNSA. The CDR3 is 13 amino acids. Trimming removed 1 base at V and 2 bases at J, with 4 bases between.

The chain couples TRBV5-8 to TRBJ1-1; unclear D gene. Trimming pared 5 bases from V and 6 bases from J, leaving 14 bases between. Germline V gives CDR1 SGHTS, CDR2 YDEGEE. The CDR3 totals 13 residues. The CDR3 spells CASSSSPPAEAFF. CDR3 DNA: TGTGCCAGCAGTTCTAGTCCTCCTGCTGAAGCTTTCTTT.

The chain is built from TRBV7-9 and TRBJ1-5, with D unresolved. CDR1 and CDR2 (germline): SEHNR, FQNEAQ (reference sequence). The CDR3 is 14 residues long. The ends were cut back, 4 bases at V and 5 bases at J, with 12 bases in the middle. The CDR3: CASSSDTEYQPQHF. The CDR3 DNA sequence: TGTGCCAGCAGCTCTGACACCGAATATCAGCCCCAGCATTTT. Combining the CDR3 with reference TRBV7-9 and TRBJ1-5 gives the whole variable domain DTGVSQNPRHKITKRGQNVTFRCDPISEHNRLYWYRQTLGQGPEFLTYFQNEAQLEKSRLLSDRFSAERPKGSFSTLEIQRTEQGDSAMYLCASSSDTEYQPQHFGDGTRLSIL.

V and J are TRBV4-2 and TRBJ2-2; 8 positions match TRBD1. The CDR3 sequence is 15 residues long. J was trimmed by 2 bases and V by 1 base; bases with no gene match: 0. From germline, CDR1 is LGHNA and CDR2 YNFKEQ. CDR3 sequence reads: CASSQAGGNTGELFF. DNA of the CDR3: TGTGCCAGCAGCCAAGCAGGGGGCAACACCGGGGAGCTGTTTTTT.

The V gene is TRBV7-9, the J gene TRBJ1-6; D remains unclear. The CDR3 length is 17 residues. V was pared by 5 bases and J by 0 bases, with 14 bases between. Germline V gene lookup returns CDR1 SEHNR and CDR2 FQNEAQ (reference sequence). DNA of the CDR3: TGTGCCAGCAGCCGACGGGGAGGAGACTCCTATAATTCACCCCTCCACTTT. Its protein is CASSRRGGDSYNSPLHF.

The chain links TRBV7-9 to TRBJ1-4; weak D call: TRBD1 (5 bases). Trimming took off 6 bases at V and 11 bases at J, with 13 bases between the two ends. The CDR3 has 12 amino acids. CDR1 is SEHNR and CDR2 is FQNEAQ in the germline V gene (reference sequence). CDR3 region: CASSSRGSKLFF. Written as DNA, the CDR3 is TGTGCCAGCAGTTCTCGGGGGAGCAAACTGTTTTTT.